This TCR beta chain comes out of a study of identical twins. Findings of the study overall: Findings depended on cross-sectional statistics rather than tracking the same donors.

This clonotype was detected ten times or more. The antigen remains unidentified. Trimming removed 5 bases at V and 0 bases at J, with 6 bases between. The CDR3 is 12 amino acids. Germline V gene lookup returns CDR1 DFQATT and CDR2 SNEGSKA (reference sequence). There were only healthy Caucasians among the donors. TCRdb fed the 5' RACE reads into MiXCR, producing one record per CDR3 protein. The sample holds about 890,000 distinct CDR3 sequences; 9% to 15% are singletons and the top ten take 1.5% to 2%. The same data also went into a second study, on yellow fever vaccine responses in identical twins.

Source material: PBMCs. J is TRBJ2-3 and V is TRBV20-1; no reliable D call. This TCR came from a woman in her late teens or twenties in good health. CDR3 bases: TGCAGTGCTCGAGCTAGCACAGATACGCAGTATTTT. As protein: CSARASTDTQYF.